This TCR beta chain was recovered during a study of metastatic and nonmetastatic thyroid tumors. The overall study: Thyroid patients, malignant and benign, had repertoires compared across blood and tumor or nodule tissue.

Worth noting for this clone: As yet, its antigen is unknown.

Regarding the study as a whole: The reported finding was significantly higher TCR beta diversity in malignant thyroid tumors relative to benign nodules, in blood and tumor.

In the study's own analysis: To classify distant metastasis in papillary thyroid cancer, a model was built from CDR3 differences across clinicopathological groups. TCRdb re-processed the PCR reads through MiXCR. These V and J calls are TCRdb output, not the study's own analysis. The table lists roughly 15,000 clones, roughly 24% of them singletons. No treatment had been given to any patient before thyroid surgery. Germline-derived CDR1 and CDR2 are MNHNS and SASEGT. The CDR3 covers 13 residues. Trimming took 6 bases from V and 5 from J; bases not matched to a gene: 4. The J gene is TRBJ2-7, the V gene TRBV6-1; 10 nucleotides align to TRBD1. Sequencing was performed on tumor tissue. This receptor was identified in a female donor with papillary thyroid cancer or a benign thyroid nodule (not recorded which). Some clones in this sample may be carry-over from other donors' samples. CDR3 in DNA: TGTGCCAGCAGCTTCGGACAGGGGGACGAGCAGTACTTC. Its translation is CASSFGQGDEQYF.